This T cell receptor (beta chain) comes out of a study of T-cell memory formation after mild COVID-19 (dated by TCRdb to the early 2020s). About the investigation overall: Most TCR sequence clusters were specific to one of the two donors. Two young, previously healthy adult volunteers made up the cohort, one male and one female. In a couple of donors, T-cell clones that expanded and contracted after mild COVID-19 were followed by sequencing TCRalpha and TCRbeta repertoires longitudinally.

The investigation overall reported the following: Only a couple of mild cases were covered in the study, and larger cohorts including severe cases with pre-infection samples were considered necessary. Contracting CD4+ clones turned up mainly in the CM and EM memory subsets, whereas EMRA was where CD8+ clones were enriched. Clones contracting from day 15 to 85 had balanced CD4/CD8 phenotypes, while a second wave expanding from day 15 to 37 was biased towards CD4+. The second-wave clones that peaked on day 37 were not confirmed to be SARS-CoV-2 specific. Some responding clones were detected in pre-infection memory, suggesting pre-existing cross-reactive memory T cells joined the SARS-CoV-2 response.

Sequencing was performed on an Illumina NovaSeq 6000. cDNA libraries for TCRalpha and TCRbeta were prepared by 5'RACE using constant-segment primers, with sample barcodes and unique molecular identifiers added. RNA was extracted from every sample with Trizol reagent. Libraries were amplified in two PCR steps, with a second sample barcode and Illumina TruSeq adapters added in the second step. The libraries were sequenced on an Illumina NovaSeq using 2 x 150 bp paired-end reads. From the authors' description of their analysis: Demultiplexing of reads and collapsing into UMI-guided consensus sequences were performed with migec v1.2.7. Using mixcr v2.1.11, UMI consensuses were aligned to TRA and TRB V and J templates and then assembled into clonotypes. A clonotype was counted as expanded or contracted only if both edgeR and NoisET called the change significant, with noise models trained on biological replicates. edgeR calls used a false discovery rate-adjusted p below 0.01 and a log2 fold-change threshold of 1. As an exploratory analysis of dynamics, max-normalized trajectories of the 1000 most abundant clonotypes were examined with PCA combined with hierarchical clustering. Separately sequenced CD4+ and CD8+ repertoires were used to assign the CD4 or CD8 phenotype of responding clones. The raw public reads went through TCRdb reprocessing: fastp at Q25, MiXCR clone calling, in-frame beta chains kept. CDR3 protein sequences are deduplicated, and each keeps its most common genes and DNA. TCRdb's processing, not the study's, gives the V and J calls here. For this sample the table gives 70,000 to 95,000 distinct CDR3 sequences, of which around 13% were detected only once. The biggest ten clones account for around two fifths of the sample.

This clonotype showed up just a few times. Its antigen is not yet known. Base qualities are not provided; no much larger clone lies one nucleotide away. Looking up the germline V gene yields CDR1 SGDLS and CDR2 YYNGEE. Including cysteine and phenylalanine, the CDR3 has 11 amino acids. The sequence is cut down to CDR3 DNA, 33 bases in frame from base 1. Trimming at the junction amounts to 3 bases on V and 9 bases on J, and the germline ends lie 7 bases apart. Ficoll-Paque density gradient centrifugation was the method used to isolate PBMCs. The V and J segments used are TRBV9 and TRBJ2-1, with the D gene not confidently named. Specimen: PBMCs or a T cell subset sorted from them (not recorded which). The TCR was taken from a man aged 18 to 30 who had mild COVID-19 (a few samples of this study predate the infection). The sample titles of this study are shuffled in the database, so cell type and time point are left out; the donor was told from shared clones. The sequenced DNA: TGTGCCAGCAGCGAGGGCGGTGAGCAGTTCTTC. Its translation is CASSEGGEQFF.